These 31 T cell receptor beta chains were all obtained from the same sample, sequenced in a study of cytomegalovirus exposure and HLA in healthy donors. PCR amplification relied on 60 Vbeta primers (plus 13 Jbeta primers). The data were produced by immunoSEQ multiplex PCR, yet TCRdb's version contains in-frame clones alone and is incomplete. The sample records approximately 120,000 clones, 75% to 85% being singletons. Sequenced: PBMCs. These receptors all come from a man aged 25-45 years in good health and CMV-seropositive.

A few counts support this clone. The chain couples TRBV6-1 to TRBJ1-5, with 8 bases matching TRBD1. The junction had 5 bases not matched to a gene; V was cut back by 7 bases and J by 0 bases. The CDR3 length is 15 residues. Germline-derived CDR1 and CDR2 are MNHNS and SASEGT. The CDR3 nucleotides are TGTGCCAGCACCGGGACAGGTTATAGCAATCAGCCCCAGCATTTT. Translation: CASTGTGYSNQPQHF.

CDR3 nucleotides: TGCAGCGTTGAGGCTACCGGAGAGTTCTTC. It codes for CSVEATGEFF. The chain joins TRBV29-1 to TRBJ2-1; D uncertain. The CDR3 is made up of 10 amino acids. Looked up from germline, CDR1 is SQVTM and CDR2 is ANQGSEA. The V and J ends lost 3 bases and 14 bases respectively, with 11 bases between them.

This chain joins TRBV5-6 and TRBJ2-3; no clear D gene. In germline, CDR1 is SGHDT, CDR2 YYEEEE. CDR3 length equals 14 residues. The ends were cut back, 0 bases at V and 5 bases at J, with 10 bases in the middle. CDR3 sequence: CASSLGLEEDTQYF. As DNA, the CDR3 is TGTGCCAGCAGCTTGGGACTTGAGGAAGATACGCAGTATTTT. Full variable domain (rest looked up from reference TRBV5-6 and TRBJ2-3): DAGVTQSPTHLIKTRGQQVTLRCSPKSGHDTVSWYQQALGQGPQFIFQYYEEEERQRGNFPDRFSGHQFPNYSSELNVNALLLGDSALYLCASSLGLEEDTQYFGPGTRLTVL.

This chain joins TRBV11-2 and TRBJ1-5; TRBD1 matches 9 bases. In germline, CDR1 is SGHAT, CDR2 FQNNGV. The CDR3 totals 19 residues. The V segment lost 5 bases and the J segment 0 bases; nucleotides outside the gene matches: 14. This CDR3 reads CASSPTRDRVMNSNQPQHF. CDR3 nucleotides: TGTGCCAGCAGCCCTACCCGGGACAGGGTGATGAATAGCAATCAGCCCCAGCATTTT.

This clone was detected only a few times. The chain is built from TRBV7-6 and TRBJ2-5; D is ambiguous. V was cut by 2 bases and J by 1 base, with 11 bases left in between. CDR3 size: 15 residues. Looked up from germline, CDR1 is SGHVS and CDR2 is FNYEAQ. The CDR3 protein is CASSLFLRVQETQYF. The CDR3 DNA follows: TGTGCCAGCAGCTTATTTCTCCGGGTCCAAGAGACCCAGTACTTC.

The chain joins TRBV2 to TRBJ2-7; 7 bases map to TRBD1. Germline CDR1 reads SNHLY; CDR2 reads FYNNEI. After removal of 6 bases from V and 2 bases from J, the junction contained 10 bases not matched to a gene. This CDR3 comprises 15 residues. DNA for the CDR3: TGTGCCAGCAGCTTCGACAGGGCTAGCCCCTACGAGCAGTACTTC. It specifies CASSFDRASPYEQYF.

The rearrangement joins TRBV6-6 to TRBJ1-4; TRBD1 might be the D (5 bases). V lost 6 bases and J lost 4, with 18 bases in between. Per the germline V gene, CDR1 is MNHNY and CDR2 is SVGAGI (reference sequence). The CDR3 runs 16 residues. CDR3 amino acids: CASRSPPGVNNEKLFF. Written as DNA, the CDR3 is TGTGCCAGCAGGTCCCCCCCGGGGGTAAATAATGAAAAACTGTTTTTT.

This chain links TRBV6-5 with TRBJ1-2; 10 bases align to TRBD1. Germline lookup yields CDR1 MNHEY and CDR2 SVGAGI. Trimming at V came to 0 bases and at J to 6 bases, leaving 7 bases not matched to a gene. This CDR3 spans 16 amino acids. CDR3 nucleotides: TGTGCCAGCAGTTACTCGCCCGGAGACAGGGGGCATGGCTACACCTTC. Its protein product is CASSYSPGDRGHGYTF.

The chain recombines TRBV7-6 with TRBJ2-7; D perhaps matches TRBD2 (5 bases). V gave up 2 bases and J gave up 2 bases, with 13 bases separating them. The CDR3 extends over 15 amino acids. Germline CDR1 and CDR2: SGHVS and FNYEAQ. CDR3 region: CASSLRSTSPYEQYF. The CDR3 coding sequence is TGTGCCAGCAGCTTAAGATCTACTAGTCCCTACGAGCAGTACTTC.

This clone was recorded a few times. This chain joins TRBV19 and TRBJ2-7, with D possibly being TRBD2 (6 bases). CDR1 and CDR2 (germline): LNHDA, SQIVND (reference sequence). The CDR3 is 14 amino acids. V lost 6 bases, J lost 1 base, and 13 bases lay in between. Here the CDR3 reads CASSHGGESYEQYF. CDR3 nucleotides: TGTGCCAGTAGCCATGGAGGGGAGTCCTACGAGCAGTACTTC.

The chain has TRBV28 and TRBJ2-3; D perhaps matches TRBD2 (7 bases). The germline V and J ends were trimmed by 3 bases and 5 bases, with 18 bases remaining between them. In germline, CDR1 is MDHEN, CDR2 SYDVKM. The CDR3 length is 16 residues. Here the CDR3 reads CASSLSGGPFVDTQYF. The CDR3 region has the DNA TGTGCCAGCAGTTTGTCCGGGGGGCCGTTTGTAGATACGCAGTATTTT. The variable domain in full, with the rest retrieved from reference TRBV28 and TRBJ2-3, is DVKVTQSSRYLVKRTGEKVFLECVQDMDHENMFWYRQDPGLGLRLIYFSYDVKMKEKGDIPEGYSVSREKKERFSLILESASTNQTSMYLCASSLSGGPFVDTQYFGPGTRLTVL.

The chain employs TRBV7-6 and TRBJ2-1; 10 positions agree with TRBD1. This CDR3 comprises 15 residues. Germline values: CDR1 SGHVS, CDR2 FNYEAQ. The ends lost 1 base at V and 4 bases at J; junction bases unmatched: 1. The CDR3 DNA is TGTGCCAGCAGCTTAGTGGGACAGGGGTACAATGAGCAGTTCTTC. Translating gives CASSLVGQGYNEQFF.

The chain is built from TRBV6-5 and TRBJ2-7, with TRBD1 identical over 8 bases. Germline V gene lookup returns CDR1 MNHEY and CDR2 SVGAGI. The trim removed 0 bases at V and 5 bases at J, leaving 6 bases unmatched. The CDR3 contains 15 residues. CDR3 in amino acids: CASSYSGTGVHEQYF. The CDR3 nucleotides read TGTGCCAGCAGTTACTCAGGGACAGGCGTCCACGAGCAGTACTTC.

The V gene is TRBV6-6, the J gene TRBJ1-1; D not certain. CDR1 is MNHNY, CDR2 SVGAGI, per germline (reference sequence). V gave up 4 bases and J gave up 1 base, with 10 bases separating them. This CDR3 is built from 14 residues. The CDR3 region is CASSSLTENTEAFF. The DNA for the CDR3 is TGTGCCAGCAGTTCCTTAACAGAGAACACTGAAGCTTTCTTT.

This rearrangement joins TRBV10-1 to TRBJ2-5; D unclear. Trimming pared 2 bases from V and 5 bases from J, leaving 9 bases between. Germline V lookup: CDR1 WNHNN, CDR2 SYGVQD (reference sequence). The CDR3 covers 13 residues. The CDR3 coding sequence is TGCGCCAGCAGTGAGGGTGGAGACGAGACCCAGTACTTC. Amino acid sequence: CASSEGGDETQYF.

V gene TRBV19 combines with J gene TRBJ1-6; no firm D call. Germline loops: CDR1 LNHDA, CDR2 SQIVND (reference sequence). The CDR3 is made up of 15 amino acids. V shed 2 bases and J shed 6 bases, with 11 bases lying between them. CDR3 nucleotides: TGTGCCAGTAGTATAAGCAGCGACCCTAATTCACCCCTCCACTTT. It encodes CASSISSDPNSPLHF.

CDR3 sequence: CASSLGQGYRETQYF. Written as DNA, the CDR3 is TGTGCCAGCAGCCTCGGACAGGGGTATAGGGAGACCCAGTACTTC. V and J are TRBV5-6 and TRBJ2-5; TRBD1 aligns across 9 bases. From germline, CDR1 is SGHDT and CDR2 YYEEEE. The trim removed 4 bases at V and 5 bases at J, leaving 9 bases unmatched. The CDR3 has 15 residues.

This chain links TRBV28 with TRBJ2-7; 7 positions match TRBD1. This CDR3 is built from 15 residues. Looked up from germline, CDR1 is MDHEN and CDR2 is SYDVKM. V lost 8 bases and J lost 7; bases outside the gene matches: 17. As DNA, the CDR3 is TGTGCCAGCCCTGTGCCCGCGACAGGGCGAAGGGAGCAGTACTTC. Protein: CASPVPATGRREQYF.

The chain recombines TRBV7-8 with TRBJ1-5; 12 bases line up with TRBD1. Germline V gives CDR1 SGHVS, CDR2 FQNEAQ. With 4 bases clipped from V and 1 base from J, the junction kept 11 bases outside the gene matches. The CDR3 spans 19 residues. CDR3 coding DNA: TGTGCCAGCAGCTCATATATTAGGGGACAGGGGGCAAGCAATCAGCCCCAGCATTTT. Translation: CASSSYIRGQGASNQPQHF.

V is TRBV5-4 and J is TRBJ2-7, with 8 bases that match TRBD1. V shed 2 bases and J 6 bases; nucleotides not matched to a gene: 1. This CDR3 region has 12 residues. Germline lookup yields CDR1 SGHNT and CDR2 YYREEE (reference sequence). CDR3 sequence (DNA): TGTGCCAGCAGCTTAGGGACAGGCGAGCAGTACTTC. Amino acids: CASSLGTGEQYF.

The chain employs TRBV5-6 and TRBJ1-3; 9 bases align to TRBD1. The germline gives CDR1 SGHDT, CDR2 YYEEEE. CDR3 length: 18 amino acids. Unmatched junction bases numbered 11, after V lost 4 bases and J lost 0 bases. The CDR3 DNA follows: TGTGCCAGCAGCACCGGGACAGGGTCTATATACTCTGGAAACACCATATATTTT. It encodes CASSTGTGSIYSGNTIYF.

The chain joins TRBV19 to TRBJ1-5; 7 nucleotides match TRBD1. V lost 8 bases to trimming and J lost 3 bases; unmatched junction nucleotides: 10. The germline CDR1 and CDR2 sequences are LNHDA and SQIVND (reference sequence). The CDR3 consists of 15 residues. The CDR3 DNA sequence: TGTGCCAGTCGTAGGGACAGCAACTTCAATCAGCCCCAGCATTTT. Translated: CASRRDSNFNQPQHF.

In its sample, this clone was seen once. The chain has TRBV27 and TRBJ2-1; 10 bases map to TRBD1. The CDR3 sequence is 15 residues long. V lost 5 bases and J lost 6; bases outside the gene matches: 7. CDR1 MNHEY and CDR2 SMNVEV come from the germline V gene (reference sequence). The CDR3 DNA reads as TGTGCCAGCAGTGACAGGGGGCGAAAGCCCAATGAGCAGTTCTTC. Protein: CASSDRGRKPNEQFF.

The chain links TRBV7-8 to TRBJ2-5, with D tentatively TRBD2 (6 bases). The CDR3 totals 16 residues. Germline V CDR1 and CDR2: SGHVS, FQNEAQ. The V gene lost 4 bases and the J gene lost 5 bases, with 20 bases spanning the gap. The CDR3 protein is CASSSSPTRLGETQYF. CDR3 nucleotides: TGTGCCAGCAGCTCTAGCCCGACTAGGCTTGGGGAGACCCAGTACTTC.

This clone was picked up one time. The chain couples TRBV5-1 to TRBJ1-2; no definite D call. CDR3 length equals 17 residues. Trimming stripped 0 bases from V and 4 bases from J, with 19 bases between. Germline lookup yields CDR1 SGHRS and CDR2 YFSETQ. CDR3: CASSLELGGGRAYGYTF. The DNA for the CDR3 is TGCGCCAGCAGCTTGGAATTAGGAGGAGGTCGGGCCTATGGCTACACCTTC.

The rearrangement uses TRBV2 and TRBJ2-5, with D tentatively TRBD2 (6 bases). In germline, CDR1 is SNHLY, CDR2 FYNNEI. The CDR3 length is 13 residues. V gave up 8 bases and J gave up 5 bases, with 15 bases separating them. The CDR3 is CASEAGLGETQYF. The CDR3 DNA follows: TGTGCCAGCGAGGCGGGGCTGGGGGAGACCCAGTACTTC.

This clone has a handful of counts. The chain employs TRBV30 and TRBJ1-5; a possible D gene is TRBD1 (5 bases). CDR1 GTSNPN and CDR2 SVGIG come from the germline V gene (reference sequence). The length of the CDR3 is 13 residues. V was shortened by 0 bases and J by 7 bases, with 10 bases between the two germline ends. CDR3 region: CAWSVDTEQPQHF. The CDR3 nucleotides read TGTGCCTGGAGTGTGGACACCGAACAGCCCCAGCATTTT.

The chain links TRBV19 to TRBJ2-5; 10 nucleotides align to TRBD2. With V trimmed by 3 bases and J by 11 bases, 18 bases remained unmatched. This CDR3 has 17 amino acids. Germline CDR1 and CDR2: LNHDA and SQIVND (reference sequence). The CDR3 region is CASSINPSSGGANEQYF. DNA of the CDR3: TGTGCCAGTAGTATCAACCCTTCCAGCGGGGGGGCGAATGAGCAGTACTTC. Looking up the rest from reference TRBV19 and TRBJ2-5 gives the full variable domain: DGGITQSPKYLFRKEGQNVTLSCEQNLNHDAMYWYRQDPGQGLRLIYYSQIVNDFQKGDIAEGYSVSREKKESFPLTVTSAQKNPTAFYLCASSINPSSGGANEQYFGPGTRLLVL.

This clone was counted a few times. Other DNA sequences in this sample translate to the same CDR3. The chain couples TRBV6-1 to TRBJ2-7; D unresolved. The CDR3 loop spans 16 amino acids. V lost 0 bases, J lost 2 bases, and 14 bases lay in between. Germline lookup yields CDR1 MNHNS and CDR2 SASEGT. As DNA, the CDR3 is TGTGCCAGCAGTGAAGCTGAGCTAGAGTCGGCCTACGAGCAGTACTTC. Protein sequence: CASSEAELESAYEQYF.

Comment on this clone: At one boundary the junction diverges from the germline segment, which might be a read error. The chain has TRBV9 and TRBJ1-2, with D unclear. This CDR3 comprises 11 residues. The germline gives CDR1 SGDLS, CDR2 YYNGEE. CDR3 protein: CASSVAQNHSF. The CDR3 nucleotides read TGTGCCAGCAGCGTAGCCCAGAACCACAGCTTC.

The chain is built from TRBV27 and TRBJ1-2; TRBD1 might be the D (6 bases). CDR1 and CDR2 (germline): MNHEY, SMNVEV (reference sequence). The CDR3 has 14 amino acids. Trimming pared 3 bases from V and 6 bases from J, leaving 14 bases between. This CDR3 is CASSFNQGLDGYTF. Here the CDR3 DNA reads TGTGCCAGCAGTTTTAACCAGGGGTTGGATGGCTACACCTTC.